This T cell receptor (beta chain) stems from a study of tumor and adjacent non-tumor tissue in lung cancer. Findings and limits, study-wide: Normal lung showed higher cumulative top 100 clone frequency than tumor.

The library came from three nested PCR rounds adapted from ARM-PCR protocols. MiXCR was run by TCRdb on the multiplex PCR reads, yielding one entry per CDR3 protein. The sample consists of 110,000 or so distinct CDR3 sequences, about 75% of them appearing once. Germline values: CDR1 DFQATT, CDR2 SNEGSKA (reference sequence). The CDR3 contains 19 residues. The J segment lost 0 bases and the V segment lost 0 bases, leaving 14 bases of the junction unmatched. The template was RNA from unsorted bulk tissue. Between August and November 2014, newly diagnosed, chemotherapy-naive lung cancer patients underwent thoracic surgery in China. This clonotype was seen many times. Its antigen is as yet unknown.

The sequence was collected from a woman between 55 and 75 years old with non-small cell lung cancer. The rearrangement links TRBV20-1 to TRBJ1-5; TRBD1 matches at 7 bases. The sample consisted of lung tumor tissue. Written as DNA, the CDR3 is TGCAGTGCTAGAGATATAACGGCAGGGGGTTCGGCTAGCAATCAGCCCCAGCATTTT. This translates into CSARDITAGGSASNQPQHF.